This T cell receptor beta chain was found in a study of blood T cell repertoires in COVID-19. Followed over time, Seattle patients had been enrolled while infection was active. The germline V and J ends were trimmed by 3 bases and 7 bases, with 12 bases remaining between them. From germline, CDR1 is SEHNR and CDR2 FQNEAQ (reference sequence). This CDR3 is 13 amino acids long. TCRdb's table, derived via immunoSEQ multiplex PCR, lists solely in-frame clones and lacks some. The repertoire includes 270,000 or so clones, almost 90% of them detected once, and 2.1% sits in the top ten. This chain uses TRBV7-9 with TRBJ1-1, with D maybe TRBD1 (5 bases). The TCR sequence derives from a woman aged 55-70 years with COVID-19, enrolled during active disease. Material: peripheral blood. This chain's CDR3 is CASSFVRQSEAFF. In DNA form, the CDR3 reads TGTGCCAGCAGCTTTGTCAGACAGAGTGAAGCTTTCTTT.